These T cell receptor beta chains were read from a single sample in a study of molecular identifiers for immune sequencing clone quantification. From the PCR reads, TCRdb called clonotypes with MiXCR, one entry per CDR3 protein. The sample carries 400,000 to 600,000 distinct CDR3 sequences, around 25% recorded once. The sample was naive CD8+ T cells from blood, with Jurkat cell RNA spiked in. These receptors originate from a human donor in good health. Some libraries in this study had Jurkat cell RNA spiked in. CDR3s include the opening cysteine and the closing phenylalanine or tryptophan. The order of the fields is V gene, J gene, CDR3 protein.

TRBV7-9	TRBJ2-7	CASSSQGYEQYF
TRBV29-1	TRBJ1-1	CSVDERSWERDATEAFF
TRBV6-5	TRBJ1-1	CASSSLSTGHSEAFF
TRBV5-6	TRBJ1-3	CASSRGPGRMSGNTIYF
TRBV6-5	TRBJ2-2	CASSQDTVNTGELFF
TRBV27	TRBJ2-7	CASSPGTRASYEQYF
TRBV5-1	TRBJ2-7	CASSPRTGGGIDTYEQYF
TRBV20-1	TRBJ2-3	CSARGGIVTDTRYF
TRBV19	TRBJ2-7	CASKDGPGPSYEQYF
TRBV6-5	TRBJ2-2	CASSKEGASTGELFF
TRBV30	TRBJ1-3	CAWYESSGNTVYF
TRBV20-1	TRBJ2-3	CSATPQAGGRDTQYF
TRBV28	TRBJ2-7	CASSLMPGGSYEQYF
TRBV7-6	TRBJ2-7	CASSLAQGYEQHF
TRBV12-3/TRBV12-4	TRBJ2-3	CASSEPGTKTDTQYF
TRBV27	TRBJ2-7	CASSFLLAGGVYEQYF
TRBV7-9	TRBJ1-1	CASSPRTGSWAEAFF
TRBV6-5	TRBJ2-7	CASSEATTYEQYF
TRBV27	TRBJ2-3	CASRPVAGRGTDTQYF
TRBV7-9	TRBJ2-3	CASSPPADRDTRYF